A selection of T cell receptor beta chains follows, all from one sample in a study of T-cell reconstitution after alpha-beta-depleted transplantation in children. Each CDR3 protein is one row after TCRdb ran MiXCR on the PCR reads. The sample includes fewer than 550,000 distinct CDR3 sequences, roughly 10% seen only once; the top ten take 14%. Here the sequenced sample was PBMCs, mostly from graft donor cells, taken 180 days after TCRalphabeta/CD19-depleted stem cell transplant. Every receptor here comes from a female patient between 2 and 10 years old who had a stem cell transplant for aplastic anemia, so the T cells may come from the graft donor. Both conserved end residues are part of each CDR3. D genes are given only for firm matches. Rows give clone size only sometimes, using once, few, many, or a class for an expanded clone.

CDR3nt: TGTGCCAGCAGTTCCTTAGGAGCAACTAATGAAAAACTGTTTTTT
CDR3aa: CASSSLGATNEKLFF
j_gene: TRBJ1-4
abundance: many
d_gene: NA
v_gene: TRBV12-3/TRBV12-4
len: 15

CDR3nt: TGCGCCAGCAGCCAAGATGGACAGGCTTATCAGCCCCAGCATTTT
CDR3aa: CASSQDGQAYQPQHF
j_gene: TRBJ1-5
abundance: few
d_gene: TRBD1
v_gene: TRBV4-3
len: 15

CDR3nt: TGTGCCAGCAGGATGACAGGCGGAGCTTTCTTT
CDR3aa: CASRMTGGAFF
j_gene: TRBJ1-1
abundance: NA
d_gene: NA
v_gene: TRBV2
len: 11

CDR3nt: TGTGCCAGCAGTCCGACGACAGGGGCACGAGAGACCCAGTACTTC
CDR3aa: CASSPTTGARETQYF
j_gene: TRBJ2-5
abundance: NA
d_gene: TRBD1
v_gene: TRBV12-3/TRBV12-4
len: 15

CDR3nt: TGTGCCAGCAGGGGCTGGGGAGGGTCCGAGCAGTACTTC
CDR3aa: CASRGWGGSEQYF
j_gene: TRBJ2-7
abundance: once
d_gene: TRBD2
v_gene: TRBV6-1
len: 13

CDR3nt: TGTGCTGACCCCCACAGGGCCCTACACTCTGGGGCCAACGTCCTGACTTTC
CDR3aa: CADPHRALHSGANVLTF
j_gene: TRBJ2-6
abundance: NA
d_gene: NA
v_gene: TRBV19
len: 17

CDR3nt: TGTGCCAGCAGCCCGTCCCACACCGTCAATCAGCCCCAGCATTTT
CDR3aa: CASSPSHTVNQPQHF
j_gene: TRBJ1-5
abundance: few
d_gene: NA
v_gene: TRBV7-9
len: 15

CDR3nt: TGTGCCAGCAGCCCTAAGGGGCACCATACGATGAACACTGAAGCTTTCTTT
CDR3aa: CASSPKGHHTMNTEAFF
j_gene: TRBJ1-1
abundance: NA
d_gene: NA
v_gene: TRBV7-9
len: 17

CDR3nt: TGTGCCACCAGTGATTTACTCGGGACCGGGGAGCTGTTTTTT
CDR3aa: CATSDLLGTGELFF
j_gene: TRBJ2-2
abundance: few
d_gene: NA
v_gene: TRBV24-1
len: 14

CDR3nt: TGCAGTGCTAGAGGGCCGACGGCTGAGCAGTTCTTC
CDR3aa: CSARGPTAEQFF
j_gene: TRBJ2-1
abundance: many
d_gene: NA
v_gene: TRBV20-1
len: 12

CDR3nt: TGCGCCAGCAGCTCACTCCGGGACAGCGCCTACGAGCAGTACTTC
CDR3aa: CASSSLRDSAYEQYF
j_gene: TRBJ2-7
abundance: few
d_gene: TRBD1
v_gene: TRBV5-1
len: 15

CDR3nt: TGTGCCACCAGTGATTACGCTAGCTCTTTCAGTAATGAGCAGTTCTTC
CDR3aa: CATSDYASSFSNEQFF
j_gene: TRBJ2-1
abundance: few
d_gene: NA
v_gene: TRBV24-1
len: 16

CDR3nt: TGTGCCAGCAGCCGAAGGACCGTCTACGAGCAGTACTTC
CDR3aa: CASSRRTVYEQYF
j_gene: TRBJ2-7
abundance: NA
d_gene: NA
v_gene: TRBV7-9
len: 13

CDR3nt: TGTGCCAGCAGTTCCCTTATGGTCGGAGTAACAGATACGCAGTATTTT
CDR3aa: CASSSLMVGVTDTQYF
j_gene: TRBJ2-3
abundance: NA
d_gene: NA
v_gene: TRBV6-2/TRBV6-3
len: 16

CDR3nt: TGCAGCGTTCAGGGGACTAGCGGGAGTGGGAACCAAGAGACCCAGTACTTC
CDR3aa: CSVQGTSGSGNQETQYF
j_gene: TRBJ2-5
abundance: many
d_gene: TRBD2
v_gene: TRBV29-1
len: 17

CDR3nt: TGCGCCAGCAGGGACCAGGGCAGACGGAACACTGAAGCTTTCTTT
CDR3aa: CASRDQGRRNTEAFF
j_gene: TRBJ1-1
abundance: NA
d_gene: NA
v_gene: TRBV10-2
len: 15

CDR3nt: TGTGCCAGCAGCATTGAGCAGGGGCCGGGAACTGAAGCTTTCTTT
CDR3aa: CASSIEQGPGTEAFF
j_gene: TRBJ1-1
abundance: many
d_gene: NA
v_gene: TRBV7-6
len: 15

CDR3nt: TGTGCCAGCAGCTACCCCCAGAAGGGAGATACGCAGTATTTT
CDR3aa: CASSYPQKGDTQYF
j_gene: TRBJ2-3
abundance: few
d_gene: NA
v_gene: TRBV7-8
len: 14

CDR3nt: TGCGCCAGCGGGAGGCGAGGGAACACTGAAGCTTTCTTT
CDR3aa: CASGRRGNTEAFF
j_gene: TRBJ1-1
abundance: many
d_gene: NA
v_gene: TRBV5-1
len: 13

CDR3nt: TGTGCCAGCAGTTGGGTCGGACATCTACGCACAGATACGCAGTATTTT
CDR3aa: CASSWVGHLRTDTQYF
j_gene: TRBJ2-3
abundance: few
d_gene: NA
v_gene: TRBV2
len: 16

CDR3nt: TGCGCCAGCAGCTTCGGGAGACAGAACGCGAACACCGGGGAGCTGTTTTTT
CDR3aa: CASSFGRQNANTGELFF
j_gene: TRBJ2-2
abundance: few
d_gene: NA
v_gene: TRBV5-1
len: 17

CDR3nt: TGTGCCAGCAGCAGGACAGGGGTTTGGACTGAAGCTTTCTTT
CDR3aa: CASSRTGVWTEAFF
j_gene: TRBJ1-1
abundance: NA
d_gene: TRBD1
v_gene: TRBV11-2
len: 14

CDR3nt: TGTGCCACCCGTCTGGGCGGTGTCTATGGCTACACCTTC
CDR3aa: CATRLGGVYGYTF
j_gene: TRBJ1-2
abundance: few
d_gene: NA
v_gene: TRBV4-2
len: 13

CDR3nt: TGTGCCAGCTCACGCAAAGTCAGTCGGAAACTAGCGGGAGAGGCGGATACGCAGTATTTT
CDR3aa: CASSRKVSRKLAGEADTQYF
j_gene: TRBJ2-3
abundance: NA
d_gene: TRBD2
v_gene: TRBV18
len: 20

CDR3nt: TGCAGTGCTAGGAAGGGGGCTAACAATCAGCCCCAGCATTTT
CDR3aa: CSARKGANNQPQHF
j_gene: TRBJ1-5
abundance: NA
d_gene: TRBD1
v_gene: TRBV20-1
len: 14

CDR3nt: TGTGCCAGCAGTTACTACGGGCCTTTCGAGTTCTTC
CDR3aa: CASSYYGPFEFF
j_gene: TRBJ2-1
abundance: few
d_gene: NA
v_gene: TRBV6-2/TRBV6-3
len: 12

CDR3nt: TGTGCCAGCCGCGGACAGGGTGGAGAGACCCAGTACTTC
CDR3aa: CASRGQGGETQYF
j_gene: TRBJ2-5
abundance: NA
d_gene: TRBD1
v_gene: TRBV6-2/TRBV6-3
len: 13

CDR3nt: TGTGCCAGCAGCTTAGAGGGACTTTACACAGATACGCAGTATTTT
CDR3aa: CASSLEGLYTDTQYF
j_gene: TRBJ2-3
abundance: many
d_gene: NA
v_gene: TRBV7-2
len: 15

CDR3nt: TGCGCCAGCAGCTTGGAGACAGGTTATAATTCACCCCTCCACTTT
CDR3aa: CASSLETGYNSPLHF
j_gene: TRBJ1-6
abundance: few
d_gene: NA
v_gene: TRBV5-1
len: 15

CDR3nt: TGCGCCAGCAGTGACCGGGGGACAGTACAAGAGACCCAGTACTTC
CDR3aa: CASSDRGTVQETQYF
j_gene: TRBJ2-5
abundance: few
d_gene: NA
v_gene: TRBV10-2
len: 15

CDR3nt: TGTGCCTGGAGTGTAACAGCCTCTGGAAACACCATATATTTT
CDR3aa: CAWSVTASGNTIYF
j_gene: TRBJ1-3
abundance: many
d_gene: NA
v_gene: TRBV30
len: 14

CDR3nt: TGTGCCAGCAGCCCCCGTAGGGGAGCTTTCTTT
CDR3aa: CASSPRRGAFF
j_gene: TRBJ1-1
abundance: few
d_gene: NA
v_gene: TRBV7-8
len: 11

CDR3nt: TGTGCCATCAGTGAAACAGGGGGCTACGAGCAGTACTTC
CDR3aa: CAISETGGYEQYF
j_gene: TRBJ2-7
abundance: NA
d_gene: TRBD1
v_gene: TRBV10-3
len: 13

CDR3nt: TGTGCCAGCACTTCAGGGGACAGGCTGATATACGAGCAGTACTTC
CDR3aa: CASTSGDRLIYEQYF
j_gene: TRBJ2-7
abundance: many
d_gene: TRBD1
v_gene: TRBV28
len: 15

CDR3nt: TGTGCCAGCAGCAGCTTCGGGGTTAACACTGAAGCTTTCTTT
CDR3aa: CASSSFGVNTEAFF
j_gene: TRBJ1-1
abundance: NA
d_gene: NA
v_gene: TRBV27
len: 14

CDR3nt: TGTGCCAGCAGTTTTCCCCCCAAGCTAGCTAGGGAATGGGAGACCCAGTACTTC
CDR3aa: CASSFPPKLAREWETQYF
j_gene: TRBJ2-5
abundance: few
d_gene: NA
v_gene: TRBV28
len: 18

CDR3nt: TGTGCCAGCAGAAAGAGACAGGGACCGATCTCCTACGAGCAGTACTTC
CDR3aa: CASRKRQGPISYEQYF
j_gene: TRBJ2-7
abundance: few
d_gene: TRBD1
v_gene: TRBV28
len: 16

CDR3nt: TGTGCCAGCAGTTTGGGGCCCCGCGACGAGCAGTACTTC
CDR3aa: CASSLGPRDEQYF
j_gene: TRBJ2-7
abundance: few
d_gene: NA
v_gene: TRBV28
len: 13